This T cell receptor beta chain was obtained from a study of shared clonotypes between healthy human individuals. Concerning this clone itself: Its antigen is not identified.

Findings and caveats of the study: What naive subsets generally showed was a larger estimated richness than memory subsets showed. Generation probabilities of non-shared clonotypes were lower (relative to those shared by all four donors).

The assay was run at deep level. Measured with immunoSEQ multiplex PCR; TCRdb has only the in-frame clones, and not every one. The sample contains about 660,000 clones, around 74% of which appear only once. This sequence originates from a woman in her 30s in good health. The sequencing input was memory CD4+ T cells sorted from blood. As for subset: CD45RA-negative fraction.

CDR3: CAWSGLAGTDTQYF. CDR3 in DNA: TGTGCCTGGAGTGGTCTAGCGGGCACAGATACGCAGTATTTT. The rearrangement links TRBV30 to TRBJ2-3; 7 nucleotides line up with TRBD2. CDR1 is GTSNPN, CDR2 SVGIG, per germline (reference sequence). J lost 1 base, V lost 1 base, and 2 bases had no gene match. This CDR3 has 14 amino acids.